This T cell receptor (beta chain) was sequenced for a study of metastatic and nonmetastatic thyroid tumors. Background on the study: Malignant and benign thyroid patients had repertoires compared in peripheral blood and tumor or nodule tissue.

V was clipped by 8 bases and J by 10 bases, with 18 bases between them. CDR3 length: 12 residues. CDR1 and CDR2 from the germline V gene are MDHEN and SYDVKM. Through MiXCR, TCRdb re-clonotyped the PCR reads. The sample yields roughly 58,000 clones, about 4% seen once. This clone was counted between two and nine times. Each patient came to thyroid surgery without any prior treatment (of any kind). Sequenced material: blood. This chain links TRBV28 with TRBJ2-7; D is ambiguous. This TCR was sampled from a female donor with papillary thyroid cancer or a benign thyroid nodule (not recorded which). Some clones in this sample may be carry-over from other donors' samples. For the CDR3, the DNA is TGTGCCAGCTCGGAACGTCTCTCGGGCCAGTACTTC. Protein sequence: CASSERLSGQYF.